This T cell receptor (beta chain) was retrieved from a study of shared T cell receptors in the human thymus. V lost 4 bases to trimming and J lost 4 bases; unmatched junction nucleotides: 16. The CDR3 is 17 residues long. This table comes from immunoSEQ multiplex PCR, and its TCRdb copy is limited to in-frame clones, with some not included. Here the sample spans about 660,000 clones, around 87% being singletons. In addition, the sample was reused for a study of human thymus T cells.

The source is a boy younger than two with a congenital heart defect. The sample comprised thymocytes. V usage is TRBV5-3 and J usage is TRBJ2-7; 8 nucleotides match TRBD1. TRBV5-3 is filed as an ORF, its function uncertain. The CDR3 sequence is CARSRQASDRGPYEQYF. Here the CDR3 DNA reads TGTGCCAGAAGCCGACAGGCGTCCGACAGGGGCCCATACGAGCAGTACTTC.